A selection of T cell receptor beta chains follows, all from one sample in a study of CD8 T cells in Susac syndrome. TCRdb re-analysed the immunoSEQ multiplex PCR reads in MiXCR, keeping a single row per CDR3 protein. The data show 130,000 or so distinct CDR3 sequences, around 94% seen once. Sequences were obtained from CD8+ T cells from PBMCs. The receptor set was obtained from a human donor with Susac syndrome. CDR3s include the opening cysteine and the closing phenylalanine or tryptophan. The D gene is left open where the match is weak. The size of a clone is reported for some rows only, either as once, few or many, or as a class for expanded clones.

>TRBV12-3/TRBV12-4|TRBJ1-1|.|.
CASTKGGTEAFF
TGTGCCAGCACCAAGGGGGGCACTGAAGCTTTCTTT
>TRBV6-4|TRBJ1-2|.|TRBD1
CASTSRTGRYGYTF
TGTGCCAGCACATCGAGGACAGGACGCTATGGCTACACCTTC
>TRBV29-1|TRBJ2-2|.|TRBD1
CSVVQTGEEGELFF
TGCAGCGTTGTTCAGACAGGGGAGGAAGGGGAGCTGTTTTTT
>TRBV4-1|TRBJ2-7|.|.
CASSQDRGSYEQYF
TGCGCCAGCAGCCAAGACAGGGGCTCCTACGAGCAGTACTTC
>TRBV18|TRBJ1-5|.|TRBD1
CASSLWDRNQPQHF
TGTGCCAGCTCACTATGGGACAGAAATCAGCCCCAGCATTTT
>TRBV9|TRBJ1-2|.|TRBD1
CASSVELGQGDNYGYTF
TGTGCCAGCAGCGTAGAGCTAGGACAGGGAGATAACTATGGCTACACCTTC
>TRBV12-3/TRBV12-4|TRBJ2-1|.|.
CASSFEVAYNEQFF
TGTGCCAGCAGTTTCGAGGTAGCCTACAATGAGCAGTTCTTC
>TRBV4-1|TRBJ1-2|.|TRBD1
CASSPRDSDNYGYTF
TGCGCCAGCAGCCCCCGGGACAGTGATAACTATGGCTACACCTTC
>TRBV4-3|TRBJ1-1|.|.
CASSQDRVTNTEAFF
TGCGCCAGCAGCCAAGATCGGGTGACGAACACTGAAGCTTTCTTT
>TRBV6-1|TRBJ1-5|.|.
CASNPLSYDSLNQPQHF
TGTGCCAGCAACCCGCTATCCTACGACAGCCTCAATCAGCCCCAGCATTTT
>TRBV20-1|TRBJ1-4|.|.
CSARPRDGATNEKLFF
TGCAGTGCTAGACCCAGGGATGGGGCAACTAATGAAAAACTGTTTTTT
>TRBV15|TRBJ1-5|.|.
CATSRDRGLAPQHF
TGTGCCACCAGCAGAGATCGGGGGCTAGCGCCCCAGCATTTT
>TRBV12-3/TRBV12-4|TRBJ1-1|.|.
CASSTDRMGTEAFF
TGTGCCAGCAGTACTGACAGGATGGGCACTGAAGCTTTCTTT
>TRBV12-3/TRBV12-4|TRBJ2-7|few|.
CASSQTGYEQYF
TGTGCCAGCAGTCAAACTGGCTACGAGCAGTACTTC
>TRBV4-1|TRBJ2-1|.|.
CASSQSMDLAYNEQFF
TGCGCCAGCAGCCAATCGATGGACTTAGCCTACAATGAGCAGTTCTTC
>TRBV13|TRBJ2-7|.|.
CASSSLSDEQYF
TGTGCCAGCAGCTCCCTCTCGGACGAGCAGTACTTC
>TRBV9|TRBJ2-3|.|TRBD2
CASSVRASGALDTQYF
TGTGCCAGCAGCGTAAGGGCTAGCGGGGCCCTAGATACGCAGTATTTT
>TRBV20-1|TRBJ2-4|.|.
CSATHGQGGDIQYF
TGCAGTGCTACCCACGGACAGGGAGGGGACATTCAGTACTTC
>TRBV4-1|TRBJ2-1|.|TRBD2
CASSLTGLAFNEQFF
TGCGCCAGCAGCCTAACAGGACTAGCGTTCAATGAGCAGTTCTTC
>TRBV6-1|TRBJ2-7|.|TRBD1
CASSETGGPTYEQYF
TGTGCCAGCAGTGAAACAGGGGGCCCCACCTACGAGCAGTACTTC
>TRBV4-3|TRBJ2-5|.|.
CASSHREGETQYF
TGCGCCAGCAGCCACCGGGAAGGGGAGACCCAGTACTTC
>TRBV12-3/TRBV12-4|TRBJ2-5|once|TRBD2
CASSRTSGRMETQYF
TGTGCCAGCAGCAGGACTAGCGGGCGGATGGAGACCCAGTACTTC
>TRBV20-1|TRBJ2-5|.|TRBD2
CSAPTIIQRGPFVQTQYF
TGCAGTGCTCCCACTATAATTCAGCGGGGGCCCTTCGTGCAGACCCAGTACTTC
>TRBV9|TRBJ1-2|.|TRBD1
CASSATTGGAVYGYTF
TGTGCCAGCAGCGCTACCACAGGGGGCGCAGTCTATGGCTACACCTTC
>TRBV6-2/TRBV6-3|TRBJ2-1|.|.
CASSYGRANEQFF
TGTGCCAGCAGTTACGGGCGGGCCAATGAGCAGTTCTTC
>TRBV7-9|TRBJ2-3|.|.
CASSFKDTQYF
TGTGCCAGCAGCTTCAAGGATACGCAGTATTTT
>TRBV6-4|TRBJ1-1|.|.
CASSPTGRETEAFF
TGTGCCAGCAGCCCAACAGGCCGGGAGACTGAAGCTTTCTTT
>TRBV4-3|TRBJ2-3|.|TRBD1
CASSQETISRTGGSDTQYF
TGCGCCAGCAGCCAAGAAACGATTTCTCGGACAGGGGGTTCAGATACGCAGTATTTT
>TRBV3-1|TRBJ2-7|.|.
CASSQALGSSYEQYF
TGTGCCAGCAGCCAAGCCCTGGGTAGCTCCTACGAGCAGTACTTC
>TRBV27|TRBJ2-7|.|TRBD2
CASTIIGGGDHEQYF
TGTGCCAGCACTATAATCGGCGGGGGGGACCACGAGCAGTACTTC
>TRBV12-3/TRBV12-4|TRBJ2-7|.|TRBD1
CASSTPGQGQYYEQYF
TGTGCCAGCAGTACCCCGGGACAGGGGCAATACTACGAGCAGTACTTC
>TRBV5-5|TRBJ1-5|.|.
CASSPRATYSNQPQHF
TGTGCCAGCAGCCCGCGGGCCACTTATAGCAATCAGCCCCAGCATTTT
>TRBV12-3/TRBV12-4|TRBJ2-1|.|.
CASTLSDGEQFF
TGTGCCAGCACCTTATCAGACGGTGAGCAGTTCTTC
>TRBV3-1|TRBJ1-4|.|.
CASSQVWGGTNEKLFF
TGTGCCAGCAGCCAAGTTTGGGGCGGAACTAATGAAAAACTGTTTTTT
>TRBV28|TRBJ2-3|.|.
CASSLPRVLSTDTQYF
TGTGCCAGCAGCCTACCTAGGGTACTTAGCACAGATACGCAGTATTTT